This entry lists 22 T cell receptor beta chains sequenced from one sample in a study of shared clonotypes between healthy human individuals. The data were produced by immunoSEQ multiplex PCR, yet TCRdb's version contains in-frame clones alone and is incomplete. The sample records some 2,500,000 clones, roughly 93% being singletons. The sample was naive CD4+ T cells from PBMCs. The subset here: CD45RA+ positively selected. Source of these receptors: a young man in good health. Some clones in this sample may be carry-over from other donors' samples.

This clone was counted once. This rearrangement joins TRBV2 to TRBJ1-2, with 9 bases identical to TRBD1. CDR3 size: 13 residues. Germline values: CDR1 SNHLY, CDR2 FYNNEI. V trimming: 6 bases; J trimming: 5 bases; junction bases outside the gene matches: 4. Written as DNA, the CDR3 is TGTGCCAGCAGGAACGGACAGGGGTATGGCTACACCTTC. It translates to CASRNGQGYGYTF.

The rearrangement links TRBV30 to TRBJ2-1; 7 bases align to TRBD2. Germline V CDR1 and CDR2: GTSNPN, SVGIG (reference sequence). J was trimmed by 4 bases and V by 5 bases; bases with no gene match: 14. This CDR3 has 16 amino acids. The CDR3 DNA follows: TGTGCCTGGGAAAGCGGGATTCATAGCCTATACAATGAGCAGTTCTTC. Amino acid sequence: CAWESGIHSLYNEQFF.

The CDR3 DNA reads TGTGCCAGCAGCCCCCGGAACCTCTGGGGGGGTACGCAGTATTTT. This translates into CASSPRNLWGGTQYF. V gene TRBV14 combines with J gene TRBJ2-3; 7 bases match TRBD2. Per germline, CDR1 SGHDN and CDR2 FVKESK. V lost 4 bases, J lost 8 bases, and 12 bases stayed unmatched. This CDR3 is built from 15 residues.

The V call is TRBV21-1, the J call TRBJ2-7. TRBV21-1 is an annotated pseudogene. The CDR3 sequence is 15 residues long. The chain's CDR3 is CASSKVAYVPLEQYF. In DNA form, the CDR3 reads TGTGCCAGCAGCAAAGTGGCCTACGTACCGCTCGAGCAGTACTTC.

This clone showed up just once. J is TRBJ2-5 and V is TRBV5-1; 10 positions agree with TRBD1. Trimming at V came to 4 bases and at J to 4 bases, leaving 13 bases not matched to a gene. This CDR3 contains 17 residues. Germline-derived CDR1 and CDR2 are SGHRS and YFSETQ. The CDR3 DNA reads as TGCGCCAGCAGCATTGTGCCCGAGACAGGGGGCGGAGAGACCCAGTACTTC. Translated, it gives CASSIVPETGGGETQYF.

The rearrangement links TRBV9 to TRBJ2-5; TRBD2 matches 10 bases. CDR3 length: 14 amino acids. Germline V gives CDR1 SGDLS, CDR2 YYNGEE. After removal of 7 bases from V and 5 bases from J, the junction contained 8 bases not matched to a gene. The chain's CDR3 is CASGASGSPETQYF. CDR3 nucleotide sequence: TGTGCCAGCGGGGCTAGCGGGAGTCCGGAGACCCAGTACTTC.

The chain joins TRBV7-3 to TRBJ2-3; 7 bases agree with TRBD2. The CDR3 contains 15 residues. Losses at the gene ends were 5 bases for V and 2 bases for J; bases not matched to a gene: 7. Germline loops: CDR1 SGHTA, CDR2 FQGTGA. This CDR3 is CASSVGSGNTDTQYF. Here the CDR3 DNA reads TGTGCCAGCAGCGTGGGGAGCGGGAACACAGATACGCAGTATTTT.

J is TRBJ2-3 and V is TRBV7-6; D remains unclear. Germline CDR1 SGHVS, CDR2 FNYEAQ. Deletions cut 5 bases from V and 6 bases from J, with 15 bases between. This CDR3 spans 14 amino acids. This CDR3 reads CASSPGPFGDTQYF. DNA for the CDR3: TGTGCCAGCAGCCCCGGGCCATTTGGGGATACGCAGTATTTT.

The chain joins TRBV18 to TRBJ2-7, with D hard to call. CDR3 size: 13 residues. Germline CDR1 is KGHSH and CDR2 is LQKENI. Between the trimmed V and J ends, which lost 6 bases and 3 bases, there was a span of 12 bases. The CDR3 DNA reads TGTGCCAGCTCCCAGATCATGAGCTACGAGCAGTACTTC. Amino acids: CASSQIMSYEQYF.

Concerning this clone: A much larger clonotype is one base distant, so this may be a read error. In the same sample, other DNA sequences code for this CDR3. The rearrangement uses TRBV5-1 and TRBJ2-5; D is unresolved. The germline CDR1 and CDR2 sequences are SGHRS and YFSETQ. Trimming removed 5 bases from V and 2 bases from J, with 4 bases in between. This CDR3 is built from 11 residues. The CDR3 DNA reads as TGCGCCAGCAGGTTTCAAGAGACCCAGTACTTC. Protein sequence: CASRFQETQYF.

The chain is built from TRBV19 and TRBJ1-2, with D perhaps TRBD1 (6 bases). Germline CDR1 is LNHDA and CDR2 is SQIVND (reference sequence). This CDR3 region has 15 residues. V shed 8 bases and J shed 1 base, with 17 bases lying between them. The chain's CDR3 is CASFLPTGYNYGYTF. The CDR3 DNA reads TGTGCCAGTTTCCTCCCGACAGGATATAACTATGGCTACACCTTC.

This chain connects TRBV9 to TRBJ2-5; weak D call: TRBD2 (6 bases). The CDR3 is 18 residues long. Germline V lookup: CDR1 SGDLS, CDR2 YYNGEE. V lost 2 bases, J lost 2 bases, and 22 bases lay in between. The CDR3 DNA reads TGTGCCAGCAGCGTTGGGACTTTGGGTGGGTTAATTCAAGAGACCCAGTACTTC. It codes for CASSVGTLGGLIQETQYF. Drawing the rest from reference TRBV9 and TRBJ2-5, the complete variable domain is DSGVTQTPKHLITATGQRVTLRCSPRSGDLSVYWYQQSLDQGLQFLIQYYNGEERAKGNILERFSAQQFPDLHSELNLSSLELGDSALYFCASSVGTLGGLIQETQYFGPGTRLLVL.

J is TRBJ1-1 and V is TRBV6-6; 7 nucleotides agree with TRBD1. Germline V CDR1 and CDR2: MNHNY, SVGAGI (reference sequence). Trimming took 6 bases from V and 1 from J; bases not matched to a gene: 8. The CDR3 loop spans 15 amino acids. CDR3 sequence reads: CASRETGPGNTEAFF. As DNA, the CDR3 is TGTGCCAGCAGAGAGACAGGGCCGGGGAACACTGAAGCTTTCTTT.

This clone was recorded a few times. Within the sample, other DNA sequences also encode this same CDR3. V is TRBV7-2 and J is TRBJ2-3; D uncertain. The V end was cut by 5 bases, the J end by 2 bases, with 2 bases between. CDR3 length equals 11 residues. CDR1 is SGHTA, CDR2 FQGNSA, per germline. The CDR3 DNA is TGTGCCAGCAGCATCACAGATACGCAGTATTTT. Amino acids: CASSITDTQYF.

V usage is TRBV5-1 and J usage is TRBJ2-7; TRBD2 is a possible D gene (6 bases). V was pared by 2 bases and J by 5 bases, with 11 bases between. Germline V gives CDR1 SGHRS, CDR2 YFSETQ. There are 13 residues in the CDR3. In nucleotides, the CDR3 is TGCGCCAGCAGCTTTGCGGGACGAGACGAGCAGTACTTC. It codes for CASSFAGRDEQYF.

The CDR3 loop reads CASSSLRESEQYF. The CDR3 bases are TGTGCCAGCAGCTCGCTCAGGGAATCCGAGCAGTACTTC. J is TRBJ2-7 and V is TRBV7-3; TRBD1 is a possible D gene (5 bases). The CDR3 consists of 13 residues. Germline lookup yields CDR1 SGHTA and CDR2 FQGTGA. The ends were cut back, 4 bases at V and 6 bases at J, with 13 bases in the middle.

The V call is TRBV7-9, the J call TRBJ2-5, with 7 bases fitting TRBD2. Per the germline V gene, CDR1 is SEHNR and CDR2 is FQNEAQ (reference sequence). The CDR3 is made up of 16 amino acids. V lost 0 bases and J lost 0; bases outside the gene matches: 4. CDR3 protein: CASSLAGRRDQETQYF. CDR3 in DNA: TGTGCCAGCAGCTTAGCCGGGAGGCGGGACCAAGAGACCCAGTACTTC.

The V and J genes are TRBV5-6 and TRBJ1-5; 7 nucleotides align to TRBD1. With V trimmed by 2 bases and J by 4 bases, 3 bases remained unmatched. CDR1 is SGHDT and CDR2 is YYEEEE in the germline V gene. The CDR3 is 14 amino acids. CDR3 loop: CASSFRQGNQPQHF. The CDR3 DNA reads TGTGCCAGCAGCTTTCGACAGGGAAATCAGCCCCAGCATTTT.

V gene TRBV5-1 combines with J gene TRBJ1-1; 9 bases map to TRBD1. From germline, CDR1 is SGHRS and CDR2 YFSETQ. V trimming: 4 bases; J trimming: 4 bases; junction bases outside the gene matches: 11. This CDR3 spans 16 amino acids. CDR3 coding DNA: TGCGCCAGCAGCCCGGGGGCCGGGACAGGGCTCACTGAAGCTTTCTTT. Translated, it gives CASSPGAGTGLTEAFF.

This chain joins TRBV7-2 and TRBJ2-7; a weak D match, TRBD2 (5 bases). In germline, CDR1 is SGHTA, CDR2 FQGNSA. The CDR3 covers 15 residues. Trimming removed 5 bases from V and 1 base from J, with 15 bases in between. The DNA for the CDR3 is TGTGCCAGCAGCATCCCGGGCCGGGGTTCCTACGAGCAGTACTTC. Amino acid sequence: CASSIPGRGSYEQYF.

The chain employs TRBV25-1 and TRBJ2-3; D unclear. Trimming shortened V by 0 bases and J by 2 bases, and 9 bases separated the two germline ends. Per germline, CDR1 MGHDK and CDR2 SYGVNS. The CDR3 is 15 amino acids. The CDR3 sequence is CASSEYSKLTDTQYF. CDR3 sequence (DNA): TGTGCCAGCAGTGAATATTCTAAACTCACAGATACGCAGTATTTT.

The chain links TRBV4-2 to TRBJ2-3; the match to TRBD2 covers 12 bases. Germline CDR1 LGHNA, CDR2 YNFKEQ. This CDR3 contains 18 residues. After removal of 3 bases from V and 5 bases from J, the junction contained 12 bases not matched to a gene. CDR3 protein: CASSHAPGSSGRGDTQYF. CDR3 bases: TGTGCCAGCAGCCATGCTCCCGGCTCTAGCGGGAGGGGAGATACGCAGTATTTT.